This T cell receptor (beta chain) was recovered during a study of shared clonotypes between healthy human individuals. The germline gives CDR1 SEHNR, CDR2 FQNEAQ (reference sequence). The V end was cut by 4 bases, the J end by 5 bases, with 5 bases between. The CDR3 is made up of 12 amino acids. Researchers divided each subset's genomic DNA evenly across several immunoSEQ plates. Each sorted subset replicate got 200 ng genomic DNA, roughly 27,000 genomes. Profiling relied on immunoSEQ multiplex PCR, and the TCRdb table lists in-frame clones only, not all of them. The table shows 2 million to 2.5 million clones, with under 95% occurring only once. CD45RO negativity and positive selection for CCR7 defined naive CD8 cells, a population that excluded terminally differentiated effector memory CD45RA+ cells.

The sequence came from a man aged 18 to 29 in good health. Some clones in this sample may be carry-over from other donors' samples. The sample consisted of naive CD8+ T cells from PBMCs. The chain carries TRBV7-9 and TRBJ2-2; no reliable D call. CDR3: CASSSDTGELFF. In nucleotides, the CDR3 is TGTGCCAGCAGCTCGGATACCGGGGAGCTGTTTTTT.